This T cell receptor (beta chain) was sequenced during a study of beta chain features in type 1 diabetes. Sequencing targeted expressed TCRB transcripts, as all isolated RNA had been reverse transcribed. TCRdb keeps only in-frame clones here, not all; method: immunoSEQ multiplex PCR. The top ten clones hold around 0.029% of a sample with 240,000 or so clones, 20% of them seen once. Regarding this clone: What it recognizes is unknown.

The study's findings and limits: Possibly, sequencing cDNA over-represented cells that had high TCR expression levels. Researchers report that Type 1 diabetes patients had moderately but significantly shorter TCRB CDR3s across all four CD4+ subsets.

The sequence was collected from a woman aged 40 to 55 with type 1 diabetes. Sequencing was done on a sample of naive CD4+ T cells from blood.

The CDR3 loop reads CASSPGQGDYGYTF. CDR3 sequence (DNA): TGTGCCAGCAGCCCTGGACAGGGCGACTATGGCTACACCTTC. The V call is TRBV7-3, the J call TRBJ1-2; 8 nucleotides align to TRBD1. This CDR3 has 14 residues. V gave up 5 bases and J gave up 3 bases; unmatched junction bases: 5. Germline V gene data show CDR1 as SGHTA and CDR2 as FQGTGA.